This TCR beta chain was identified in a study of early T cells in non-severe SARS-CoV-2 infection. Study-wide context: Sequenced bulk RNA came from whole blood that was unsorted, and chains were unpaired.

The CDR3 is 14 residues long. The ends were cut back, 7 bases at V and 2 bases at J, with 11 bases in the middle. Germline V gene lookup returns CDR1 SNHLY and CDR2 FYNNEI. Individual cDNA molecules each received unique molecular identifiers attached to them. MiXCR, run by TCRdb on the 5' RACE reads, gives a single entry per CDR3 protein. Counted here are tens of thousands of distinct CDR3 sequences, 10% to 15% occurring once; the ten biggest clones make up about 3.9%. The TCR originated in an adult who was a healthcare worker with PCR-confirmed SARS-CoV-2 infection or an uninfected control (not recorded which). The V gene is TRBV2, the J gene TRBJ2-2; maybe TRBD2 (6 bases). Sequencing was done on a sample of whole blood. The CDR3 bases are TGTGCCAGCACCGGGACTCTAAACACCGGGGAGCTGTTTTTT. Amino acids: CASTGTLNTGELFF.